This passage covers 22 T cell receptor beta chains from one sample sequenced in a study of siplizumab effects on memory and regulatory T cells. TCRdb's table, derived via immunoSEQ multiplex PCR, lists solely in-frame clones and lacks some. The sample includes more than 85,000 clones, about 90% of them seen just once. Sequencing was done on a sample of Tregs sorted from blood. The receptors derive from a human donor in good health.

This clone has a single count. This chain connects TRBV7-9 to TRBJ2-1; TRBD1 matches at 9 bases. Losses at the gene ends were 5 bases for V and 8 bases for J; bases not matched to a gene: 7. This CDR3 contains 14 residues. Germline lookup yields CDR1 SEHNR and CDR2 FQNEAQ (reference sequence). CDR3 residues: CASSALGQGDEQFF. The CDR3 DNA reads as TGTGCCAGCAGCGCTTTGGGACAGGGCGATGAGCAGTTCTTC.

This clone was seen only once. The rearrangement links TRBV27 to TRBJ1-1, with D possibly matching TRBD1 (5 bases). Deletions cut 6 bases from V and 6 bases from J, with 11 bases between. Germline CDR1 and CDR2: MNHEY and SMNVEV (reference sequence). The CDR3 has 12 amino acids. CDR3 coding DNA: TGTGCCAGCAGCCGACAGCCCCCTGAAGCTTTCTTT. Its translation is CASSRQPPEAFF.

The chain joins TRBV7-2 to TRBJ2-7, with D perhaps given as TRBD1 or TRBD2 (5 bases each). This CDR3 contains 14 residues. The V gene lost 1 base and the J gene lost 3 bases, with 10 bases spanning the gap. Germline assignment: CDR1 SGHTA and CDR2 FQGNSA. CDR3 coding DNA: TGTGCCAGCAGCTTAGTCGGGGCAGTCTACGAGCAGTACTTC. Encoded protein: CASSLVGAVYEQYF.

The CDR3 nucleotides are TGTGCCAGCAGCTTATTGCTAGCGGTTAAAGCAAATACGCAGTATTTT. Protein sequence: CASSLLLAVKANTQYF. V gene TRBV11-2 combines with J gene TRBJ2-3; 7 bases agree with TRBD2. This CDR3 region has 16 residues. J lost 7 bases, V lost 2 bases, and 12 bases had no gene match. Germline V CDR1 and CDR2: SGHAT, FQNNGV.

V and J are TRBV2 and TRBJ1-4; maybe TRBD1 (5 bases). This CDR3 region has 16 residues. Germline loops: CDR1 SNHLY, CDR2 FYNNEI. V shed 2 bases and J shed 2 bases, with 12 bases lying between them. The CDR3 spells CASSEIRRQTNEKLFF. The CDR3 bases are TGTGCCAGCAGTGAAATAAGGAGACAGACTAATGAAAAACTGTTTTTT.

CDR3 sequence: CASSQKEWTSGTYEQYF. CDR3 nucleotides: TGTGCCAGCAGCCAAAAAGAGTGGACTAGCGGTACCTACGAGCAGTACTTC. J is TRBJ2-7 and V is TRBV4-2; TRBD2 agrees at 10 bases. This CDR3 is 17 amino acids long. With V trimmed by 2 bases and J by 2 bases, 9 bases remained unmatched. From germline, CDR1 is LGHNA and CDR2 YNFKEQ.

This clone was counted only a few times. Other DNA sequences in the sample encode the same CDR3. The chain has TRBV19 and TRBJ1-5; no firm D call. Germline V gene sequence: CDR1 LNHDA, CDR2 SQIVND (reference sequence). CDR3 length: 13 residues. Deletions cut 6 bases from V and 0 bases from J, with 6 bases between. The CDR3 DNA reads TGTGCCAGTAGCCTAGATAGCAATCAGCCCCAGCATTTT. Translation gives CASSLDSNQPQHF. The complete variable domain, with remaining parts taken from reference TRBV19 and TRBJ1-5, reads DGGITQSPKYLFRKEGQNVTLSCEQNLNHDAMYWYRQDPGQGLRLIYYSQIVNDFQKGDIAEGYSVSREKKESFPLTVTSAQKNPTAFYLCASSLDSNQPQHFGDGTRLSIL.

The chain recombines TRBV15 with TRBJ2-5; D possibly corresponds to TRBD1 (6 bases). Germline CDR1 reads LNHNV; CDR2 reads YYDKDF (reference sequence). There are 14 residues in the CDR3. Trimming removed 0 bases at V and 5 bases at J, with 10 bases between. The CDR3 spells CATSRDLGAETQYF. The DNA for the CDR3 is TGTGCCACCAGCAGAGATTTGGGGGCTGAGACCCAGTACTTC.

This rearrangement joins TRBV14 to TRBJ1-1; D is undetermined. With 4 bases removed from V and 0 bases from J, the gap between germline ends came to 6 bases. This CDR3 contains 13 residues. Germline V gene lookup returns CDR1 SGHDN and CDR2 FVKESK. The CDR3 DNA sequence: TGTGCCAGCAGCCTTTCATTGAACACTGAAGCTTTCTTT. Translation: CASSLSLNTEAFF.

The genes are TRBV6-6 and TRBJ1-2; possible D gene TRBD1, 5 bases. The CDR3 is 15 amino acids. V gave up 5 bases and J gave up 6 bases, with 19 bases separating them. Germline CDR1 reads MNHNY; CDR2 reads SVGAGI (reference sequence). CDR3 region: CASSTRDFKGDGYTF. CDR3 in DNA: TGTGCCAGCAGTACCAGGGACTTCAAAGGGGATGGCTACACCTTC.

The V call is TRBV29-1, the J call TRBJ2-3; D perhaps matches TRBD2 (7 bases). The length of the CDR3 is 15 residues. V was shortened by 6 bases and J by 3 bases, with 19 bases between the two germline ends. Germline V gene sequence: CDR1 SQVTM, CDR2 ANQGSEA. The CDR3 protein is CSVESRGGVTDTQYF. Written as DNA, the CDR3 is TGCAGCGTCGAATCCCGAGGGGGGGTAACAGATACGCAGTATTTT.

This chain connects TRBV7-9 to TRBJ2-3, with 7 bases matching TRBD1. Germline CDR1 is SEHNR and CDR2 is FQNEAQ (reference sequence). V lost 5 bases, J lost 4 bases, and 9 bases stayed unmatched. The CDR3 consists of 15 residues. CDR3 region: CASSLQGSAADTQYF. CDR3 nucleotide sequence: TGTGCCAGCAGCCTACAGGGGTCAGCGGCAGATACGCAGTATTTT.

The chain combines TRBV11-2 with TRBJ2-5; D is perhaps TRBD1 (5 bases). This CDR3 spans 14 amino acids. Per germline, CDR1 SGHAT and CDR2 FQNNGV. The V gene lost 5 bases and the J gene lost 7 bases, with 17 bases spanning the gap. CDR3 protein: CASSESGPQGTQYF. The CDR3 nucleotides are TGTGCCAGCAGCGAATCCGGGCCGCAGGGGACCCAGTACTTC. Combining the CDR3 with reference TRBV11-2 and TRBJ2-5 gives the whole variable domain EAGVAQSPRYKIIEKRQSVAFWCNPISGHATLYWYQQILGQGPKLLIQFQNNGVVDDSQLPKDRFSAERLKGVDSTLKIQPAKLEDSAVYLCASSESGPQGTQYFGPGTRLLVL.

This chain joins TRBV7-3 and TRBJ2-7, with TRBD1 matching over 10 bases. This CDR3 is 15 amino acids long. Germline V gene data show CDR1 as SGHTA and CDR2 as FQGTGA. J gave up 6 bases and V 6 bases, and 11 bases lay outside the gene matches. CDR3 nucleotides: TGTGCCAGCAGGTCCCCCGGGACAGGGGCCGGCGAGCAGTACTTC. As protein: CASRSPGTGAGEQYF. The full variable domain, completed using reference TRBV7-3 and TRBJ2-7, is GAGVSQTPSNKVTEKGKYVELRCDPISGHTALYWYRQSLGQGPEFLIYFQGTGAADDSGLPNDRFFAVRPEGSVSTLKIQRTERGDSAVYLCASRSPGTGAGEQYFGPGTRLTVT.

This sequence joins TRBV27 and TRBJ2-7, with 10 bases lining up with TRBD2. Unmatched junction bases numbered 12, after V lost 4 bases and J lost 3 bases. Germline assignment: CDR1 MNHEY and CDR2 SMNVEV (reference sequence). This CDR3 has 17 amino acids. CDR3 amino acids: CASSYGTSGVYFYEQYF. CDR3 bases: TGTGCCAGCAGTTACGGTACTAGCGGGGTATACTTCTACGAGCAGTACTTC.

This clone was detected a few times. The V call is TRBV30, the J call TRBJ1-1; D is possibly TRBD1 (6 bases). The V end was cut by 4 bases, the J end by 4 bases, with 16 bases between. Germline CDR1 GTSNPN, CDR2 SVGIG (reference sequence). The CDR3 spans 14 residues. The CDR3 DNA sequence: TGTGCCTGGATATACAGGGCTACACTCACTGAAGCTTTCTTT. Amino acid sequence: CAWIYRATLTEAFF. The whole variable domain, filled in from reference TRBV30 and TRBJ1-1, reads SQTIHQWPATLVQPVGSPLSLECTVEGTSNPNLYWYRQAAGRGLQLLFYSVGIGQISSEVPQNLSASRPQDRQFILSSKKLLLSDSGFYLCAWIYRATLTEAFFGQGTRLTVV.

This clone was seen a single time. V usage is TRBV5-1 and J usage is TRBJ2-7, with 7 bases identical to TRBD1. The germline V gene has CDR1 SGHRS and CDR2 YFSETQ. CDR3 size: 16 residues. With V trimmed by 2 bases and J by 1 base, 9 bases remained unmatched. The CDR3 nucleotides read TGCGCCAGCAGCTTCCGGGACAGCCAGAAATCCTACGAGCAGTACTTC. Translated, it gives CASSFRDSQKSYEQYF.

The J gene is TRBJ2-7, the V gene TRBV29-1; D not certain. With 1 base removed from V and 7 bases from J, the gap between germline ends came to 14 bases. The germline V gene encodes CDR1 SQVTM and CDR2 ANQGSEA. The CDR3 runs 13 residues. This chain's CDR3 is CSVEGVRVGEQYF. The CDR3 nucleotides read TGCAGCGTTGAAGGAGTCCGGGTCGGGGAGCAGTACTTC.

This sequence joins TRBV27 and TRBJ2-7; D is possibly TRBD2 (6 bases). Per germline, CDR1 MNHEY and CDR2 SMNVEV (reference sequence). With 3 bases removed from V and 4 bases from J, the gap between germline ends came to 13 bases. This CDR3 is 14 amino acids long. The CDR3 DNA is TGTGCCAGCAGTTTCACGCGGGATACATACGAGCAGTACTTC. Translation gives CASSFTRDTYEQYF.

CDR3 residues: CSVTGGGYEQYF. Written as DNA, the CDR3 is TGCAGCGTCACAGGGGGCGGTTACGAGCAGTACTTC. This sequence joins TRBV29-1 and TRBJ2-7, with 9 bases lining up with TRBD1. CDR3 length: 12 residues. The germline gives CDR1 SQVTM, CDR2 ANQGSEA. Losses at the gene ends were 6 bases for V and 4 bases for J; bases not matched to a gene: 4.

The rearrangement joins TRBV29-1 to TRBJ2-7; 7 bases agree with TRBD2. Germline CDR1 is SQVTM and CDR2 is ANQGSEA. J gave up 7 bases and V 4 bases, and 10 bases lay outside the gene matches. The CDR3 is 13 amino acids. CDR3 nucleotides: TGCAGCGTTGTGGCGGGAGCGTCTTGGGAGCAGTACTTC. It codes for CSVVAGASWEQYF.

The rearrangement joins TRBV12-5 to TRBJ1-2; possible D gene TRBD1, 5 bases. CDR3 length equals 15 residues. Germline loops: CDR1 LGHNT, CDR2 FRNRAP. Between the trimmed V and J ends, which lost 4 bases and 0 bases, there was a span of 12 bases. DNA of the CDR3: TGTGCTAGTGGTTCCCGTGGGGGTTCTAACTATGGCTACACCTTC. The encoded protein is CASGSRGGSNYGYTF.